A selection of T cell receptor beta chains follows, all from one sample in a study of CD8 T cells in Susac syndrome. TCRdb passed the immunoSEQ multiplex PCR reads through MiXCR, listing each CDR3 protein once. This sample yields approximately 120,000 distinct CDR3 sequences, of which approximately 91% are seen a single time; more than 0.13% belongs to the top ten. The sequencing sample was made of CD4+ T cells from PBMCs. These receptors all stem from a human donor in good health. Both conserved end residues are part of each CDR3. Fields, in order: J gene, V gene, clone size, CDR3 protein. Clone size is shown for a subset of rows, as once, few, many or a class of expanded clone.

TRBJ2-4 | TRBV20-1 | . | CSARATGAKNIQYF
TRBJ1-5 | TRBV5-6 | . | CASSLHGTDNYQPQHF
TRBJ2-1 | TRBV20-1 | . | CSARVTGGGNEQFF
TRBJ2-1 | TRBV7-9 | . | CASSWTSGGHNEQFF
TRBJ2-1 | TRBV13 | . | CASSPRDGNNEQFF
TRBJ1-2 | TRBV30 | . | CAWRLTYGYTF
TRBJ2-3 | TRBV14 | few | CASSQNAPGSSDTQYF
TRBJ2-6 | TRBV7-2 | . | CASSLSGVLTF
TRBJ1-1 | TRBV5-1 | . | CASSLGQGTVNTEAFF
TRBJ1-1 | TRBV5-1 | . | CASSSVSRADTEAFF
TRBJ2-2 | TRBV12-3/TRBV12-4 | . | CASSLDSVNTGELFF
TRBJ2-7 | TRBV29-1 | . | CSVDGPEGGGASYEQYF
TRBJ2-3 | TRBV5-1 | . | CASSLASGSTDTQYF
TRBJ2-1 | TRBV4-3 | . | CASSQEIAASGSYNEQFF
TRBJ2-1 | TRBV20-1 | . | CSARGRTVSSYNEQFF